The text below deals with one T cell receptor (beta chain). Its cognate antigen is unknown. CDR1 is SGHNT and CDR2 is YENEEA in the germline V gene. The CDR3 length is 15 residues. V lost 1 base and J 0 bases, leaving 10 bases between the germline ends. Clones were read by immunoSEQ multiplex PCR, and TCRdb kept only the in-frame ones, dropping some. Of 2 million to 3 million clones detected, over 85% appear once; the ten largest clones hold 0.35% to 0.45%. The source of the sample is a study of shared clonotypes between healthy human individuals. Regarding the study as a whole: Unshared clonotypes carried lower generation probabilities than those common to all four donors.

This clonotype originated in a young man in good health. Some clones in this sample may be carry-over from other donors' samples. Specimen: naive CD4+ T cells from PBMCs. Documented subset: CD45RA+ positively selected. The chain joins TRBV11-3 to TRBJ2-7; D is undetermined. This chain's CDR3 is CASSLGPGDSYEQYF. The CDR3 nucleotides read TGTGCCAGCAGCTTAGGGCCAGGTGACTCCTACGAGCAGTACTTC.